These T cell receptor beta chains were read from a single sample in a study of T cells in Graves' hyperthyroidism and ophthalmopathy. In TCRdb, the multiplex PCR reads were re-called with MiXCR into one record per CDR3 protein. The sample comprises about 500,000 distinct CDR3 sequences, 46% of which are singletons, and about two fifths rests with the top ten. The sequenced material came from peripheral blood or thyroid tissue (not recorded which). The source is an adult woman with Graves' disease, either hyperthyroidism or ophthalmopathy (not recorded which). Each CDR3 is given with its conserved first and last residue.

TRBJ1-2	TRBV20-1	CSARDNPGTNYGYTF
TRBJ2-5	TRBV7-9	CASSTKRETQYF
TRBJ1-6	TRBV20-1	CSASGGLKDSPLHF
TRBJ2-5	TRBV10-3	CAISGQGNRETQYF
TRBJ1-2	TRBV10-3	CAISAVSGVQGLPYGYTF
TRBJ2-7	TRBV12-3/TRBV12-4	CASSANNYEQYF
TRBJ1-2	TRBV6-6	CASSSYQQGNYGYTF
TRBJ1-6	TRBV7-9	CASSLILGPNSPLHF
TRBJ1-2	TRBV24-1	CATSDYGQGVSYGYTF
TRBJ1-6	TRBV3-1	CASSQTGTTLPAAPLHF
TRBJ1-1	TRBV29-1	CSVRSGVSTEAFF
TRBJ1-1	TRBV11-3	CASSLGLSLNTEAFF
TRBJ2-7	TRBV7-9	CASSGSGGAREQYF
TRBJ2-7	TRBV2	CASSEVAGGPHSYEQYF
TRBJ1-5	TRBV2	CASRVGANQPQHF
TRBJ1-4	TRBV29-1	CSAGGIGRLEKLFF
TRBJ2-7	TRBV27	CASRPGQGAQEQYF
TRBJ1-2	TRBV20-1	CSARFRDFGGYTF
TRBJ2-1	TRBV7-8	CASSLGLAASSYNEQFF
TRBJ1-1	TRBV2	CASKERGDEAFF
TRBJ1-2	TRBV20-1	CSARDPLGGSGGYTF